This entry lists 17 T cell receptor beta chains sequenced from one sample in a study of blood T cell repertoires in COVID-19. Data came from immunoSEQ multiplex PCR; TCRdb stores just in-frame clones and leaves some out. The sample carries about 170,000 clones, under 80% recorded once. The specimen was peripheral blood. These receptor sequences come from a man aged 65 to 85 with acute or convalescent COVID-19.

The chain is built from TRBV9 and TRBJ2-1, with TRBD2 identical over 8 bases. The CDR3 sequence is 14 residues long. V was pared by 2 bases and J by 7 bases, with 5 bases of the junction left unmatched. CDR1 and CDR2 from the germline V gene are SGDLS and YYNGEE. The CDR3, as DNA: TGTGCCAGCAGCGTTCAGAGCGGGAGTAATGAGCAGTTCTTC. Its protein product is CASSVQSGSNEQFF.

CDR3 loop: CASSSRLTRNYGYTF. As DNA, the CDR3 is TGTGCCAGCAGTTCTAGGCTCACTAGAAACTATGGCTACACCTTC. The chain is built from TRBV28 and TRBJ1-2; D remains ambiguous. Trimming took 4 bases from V and 2 from J, leaving 14 bases between them. Germline V gene sequence: CDR1 MDHEN, CDR2 SYDVKM. The CDR3 extends over 15 amino acids.

V and J are TRBV21-1 and TRBJ1-5; the table gives TRBD1 as D, unverified against the DNA. TRBV21-1 is a pseudogene. This CDR3 has 16 residues. The CDR3 reads CASSRAGQGNNQPQHF. The CDR3 nucleotides are TGTGCCAGCAGCAGGGCCGGACAGGGCAACAATCAGCCCCAGCATTTT.

This chain joins TRBV9 and TRBJ2-1; 8 bases map to TRBD2. There are 15 residues in the CDR3. Per the germline V gene, CDR1 is SGDLS and CDR2 is YYNGEE. Trimming removed 2 bases from V and 7 bases from J; junction bases left unmatched: 8. The CDR3 nucleotides are TGTGCCAGCAGCGTCGGGCCTAGCGGGCCAAATGAGCAGTTCTTC. It codes for CASSVGPSGPNEQFF. Variable domain in full (rest from reference TRBV9 and TRBJ2-1): DSGVTQTPKHLITATGQRVTLRCSPRSGDLSVYWYQQSLDQGLQFLIQYYNGEERAKGNILERFSAQQFPDLHSELNLSSLELGDSALYFCASSVGPSGPNEQFFGPGTRLTVL.

The CDR3: CASSLPQGLNTEAFF. As DNA, the CDR3 is TGTGCCAGCAGCCTACCACAGGGGTTGAACACTGAAGCTTTCTTT. The chain uses TRBV5-4 and TRBJ1-1, with 7 bases fitting TRBD1. This CDR3 comprises 15 residues. The ends lost 4 bases at V and 0 bases at J; junction bases unmatched: 6. CDR1 SGHNT and CDR2 YYREEE come from the germline V gene (reference sequence).

In this sample, this clone turned up a few times. This chain connects TRBV14 to TRBJ2-3; D call uncertain. Germline assignment: CDR1 SGHDN and CDR2 FVKESK. V dropped 1 base and J dropped 8 bases, with 19 bases sitting between them. This CDR3 is built from 16 residues. The CDR3 loop reads CASSQGVLAPTSTQYF. The CDR3 DNA follows: TGTGCCAGCAGCCAAGGGGTATTAGCCCCGACCAGTACGCAGTATTTT.

On this clone itself: Other DNA sequences in the same sample also yield this CDR3. The chain joins TRBV28 to TRBJ1-3; 8 bases are shared with TRBD1. After removal of 5 bases from V and 3 bases from J, the junction contained 3 bases not matched to a gene. The CDR3 sequence is 14 residues long. Germline assignment: CDR1 MDHEN and CDR2 SYDVKM. CDR3 sequence reads: CASSLDRVGNTIYF. CDR3 coding DNA: TGTGCCAGCAGTCTGGACAGGGTTGGAAACACCATATATTTT.

The genes are TRBV19 and TRBJ2-7; tentatively, D is TRBD1 (5 bases). Germline V gene data show CDR1 as LNHDA and CDR2 as SQIVND (reference sequence). The CDR3 has 12 residues. V was pared by 5 bases and J by 1 base, with 6 bases between. CDR3 in amino acids: CASSAGSYEQYF. The CDR3 nucleotides read TGTGCCAGTAGTGCAGGGTCCTACGAGCAGTACTTC.

This clone was seen a few times. The chain couples TRBV27 to TRBJ1-1; no reliable D call. Germline V gene lookup returns CDR1 MNHEY and CDR2 SMNVEV (reference sequence). CDR3 length: 13 residues. The V end lost 2 bases, the J end lost 1 base, and 5 bases lay between the germline ends. The CDR3 DNA sequence: TGTGCCAGCAGTTTAAAGCCGAACACTGAAGCTTTCTTT. It is translated as CASSLKPNTEAFF.

V is TRBV28 and J is TRBJ1-2; D perhaps matches TRBD1 (6 bases). CDR1 MDHEN and CDR2 SYDVKM come from the germline V gene. The CDR3 contains 13 residues. Between the trimmed V and J ends, which lost 10 bases and 4 bases, there was a span of 16 bases. The CDR3 loop reads CATMDSGPYGYTF. CDR3 DNA: TGTGCCACCATGGACAGCGGCCCCTATGGCTACACCTTC.

The chain recombines TRBV7-6 with TRBJ2-1; 8 nucleotides match TRBD2. Germline CDR1 SGHVS, CDR2 FNYEAQ. This CDR3 is 16 amino acids long. The ends lost 1 base at V and 6 bases at J; junction bases unmatched: 8. CDR3 sequence (DNA): TGTGCCAGCAGCTTAGAGAGCCGGGGGGGGCGCAATGAGCAGTTCTTC. This gives the protein CASSLESRGGRNEQFF.

The CDR3 bases are TGTGCCAGCAGCCAAGCAGAGGACAGGGGTTCTCACGAGCAGTACTTC. Translated, it gives CASSQAEDRGSHEQYF. The J gene is TRBJ2-7, the V gene TRBV3-1 (or the pseudogene TRBV3-2); 9 bases align to TRBD1. This CDR3 contains 16 residues. Germline lookup yields CDR1 LGHDT and CDR2 YNNKEL (reference sequence). J lost 5 bases, V lost 1 base, and 9 bases had no gene match.

This clone has only one observation. The chain uses TRBV4-2 and TRBJ2-5; 15 nucleotides match TRBD2. Germline values: CDR1 LGHNA, CDR2 YNFKEQ. The ends lost 5 bases at V and 5 bases at J; junction bases unmatched: 9. The CDR3 runs to 17 residues. The CDR3: CASSTGTSGGSVETQYF. Here the CDR3 DNA reads TGTGCCAGCAGCACAGGGACTAGCGGGGGGTCTGTGGAGACCCAGTACTTC.

This clone is a singleton in its sample. This chain joins TRBV10-3 and TRBJ2-2; 8 nucleotides align to TRBD1. Germline V gene data show CDR1 as ENHRY and CDR2 as SYGVKD. With V trimmed by 6 bases and J by 3 bases, 3 bases remained unmatched. CDR3 size: 14 residues. CDR3 nucleotides: TGTGCCATCAGCAGACAGGGGTACACCGGGGAGCTGTTTTTT. Translated, it gives CAISRQGYTGELFF.

V gene TRBV5-5 combines with J gene TRBJ2-1; a possible D gene is TRBD1 (6 bases). V gave up 2 bases and J gave up 4 bases, with 16 bases separating them. The V gene's germline CDR1 is SGHKS and CDR2 YYEKEE (reference sequence). The CDR3 has 16 amino acids. The DNA for the CDR3 is TGTGCCAGCAGCTTATTGTTGCAGGGGCTGTACAATGAGCAGTTCTTC. It is translated as CASSLLLQGLYNEQFF.

The V call is TRBV9, the J call TRBJ2-7, with 9 bases aligning to TRBD1. J gave up 5 bases and V 4 bases, and 4 bases lay outside the gene matches. CDR1 is SGDLS, CDR2 YYNGEE, per germline. This CDR3 contains 13 residues. The CDR3 spells CASSPGQGNEQYF. The CDR3 DNA reads TGTGCCAGCAGCCCTGGACAGGGGAACGAGCAGTACTTC.

The chain recombines TRBV12-3 or TRBV12-4 with TRBJ1-1; no definite D call. The V gene lost 6 bases and the J gene lost 7 bases, with 12 bases spanning the gap. The CDR3 is 12 amino acids. The CDR3 sequence: CASSPAPSEAFF. The CDR3, as DNA: TGTGCCAGCAGCCCCGCCCCCAGTGAAGCTTTCTTT.